Below, 24 T cell receptor beta chains from the same sample are listed, as sequenced in a study of response to subunit inactivated influenza vaccine. TCRdb reanalysed the RT-PCR reads using MiXCR and keeps one entry per CDR3 protein. The sample carries fewer than 700,000 distinct CDR3 sequences, 10% to 15% recorded once. Sequencing was performed on PBMCs from blood, taken 40 to 50 days after vaccination. The receptors shown here come from a man aged 45 to 65 who received an inactivated influenza vaccine.

This chain links TRBV5-5 with TRBJ2-7; TRBD1 aligns across 7 bases. The CDR3 extends over 15 amino acids. Germline trimming cut 5 bases from V and 6 bases from J; bases unmatched to any gene: 14. Looked up from germline, CDR1 is SGHKS and CDR2 is YYEKEE (reference sequence). In DNA, the CDR3 is TGTGCCAGCAGTTCGGGACAGCAGGATGGGGGCGAGCAGTACTTC. Protein sequence: CASSSGQQDGGEQYF.

The table lists this clonotype with many counts. This chain joins TRBV5-5 and TRBJ2-1; 11 bases are shared with TRBD2. After removal of 4 bases from V and 5 bases from J, the junction contained 8 bases not matched to a gene. CDR1 SGHKS and CDR2 YYEKEE come from the germline V gene (reference sequence). There are 16 residues in the CDR3. Written as DNA, the CDR3 is TGTGCCAGCAGCCGGTATACTAGCGGGGGTAACAATGAGCAGTTCTTC. It codes for CASSRYTSGGNNEQFF. Looking up the rest from reference TRBV5-5 and TRBJ2-1 gives the full variable domain: DAGVTQSPTHLIKTRGQQVTLRCSPISGHKSVSWYQQVLGQGPQFIFQYYEKEERGRGNFPDRFSARQFPNYSSELNVNALLLGDSALYLCASSRYTSGGNNEQFFGPGTRLTVL.

This clonotype was seen at least ten times. The V gene is TRBV10-3, the J gene TRBJ2-3; D perhaps matches TRBD2 (7 bases). The CDR3 loop spans 18 amino acids. Germline V gene sequence: CDR1 ENHRY, CDR2 SYGVKD. V lost 0 bases, J lost 1 base, and 17 bases lay in between. The DNA for the CDR3 is TGTGCCATCAGTGAGTCGCGTAGGGGGGGCCTACGCACAGATACGCAGTATTTT. As protein: CAISESRRGGLRTDTQYF.

This clonotype turned up a few times. V and J are TRBV6-2 or TRBV6-3 and TRBJ2-7, with TRBD2 identical over 13 bases. The germline V gene encodes CDR1 MNHEY and CDR2 SVGEGT. The trim removed 3 bases at V and 2 bases at J, leaving 1 base unmatched. The CDR3 contains 15 residues. This CDR3 reads CASSYGLAGAYEQYF. The CDR3 nucleotides are TGTGCCAGCAGTTATGGACTAGCGGGAGCCTACGAGCAGTACTTC.

There are many counts of this clonotype. This chain links TRBV5-5 with TRBJ2-7; D ambiguous. There are 8 residues in the CDR3. V shed 6 bases and J shed 11 bases, with 6 bases lying between them. CDR1 is SGHKS, CDR2 YYEKEE, per germline (reference sequence). CDR3 bases: TGTGCCAGCACCATCGAGTACGTC. Protein sequence: CASTIEYV.

This clonotype was counted only a few times. V and J are TRBV20-1 and TRBJ2-7; 13 bases are a match to TRBD2. CDR1 is DFQATT and CDR2 is SNEGSKA in the germline V gene (reference sequence). J lost 2 bases, V lost 8 bases, and 9 bases had no gene match. The CDR3 has 15 amino acids. The DNA of the CDR3 is TGCAGTACCGGGACTAGCGGGATAATAACCTACGAGCAGTACTTC. It codes for CSTGTSGIITYEQYF.

The chain employs TRBV20-1 and TRBJ2-1, with TRBD2 matching 11 bases. J lost 8 bases, V lost 0 bases, and 3 bases had no gene match. Germline lookup yields CDR1 DFQATT and CDR2 SNEGSKA (reference sequence). The CDR3 is 14 residues long. CDR3 amino acids: CSARDSGRADEQFF. DNA for the CDR3: TGCAGTGCTAGAGATAGCGGGAGGGCCGATGAGCAGTTCTTC.

This clonotype showed up just a few times. V gene TRBV29-1 combines with J gene TRBJ2-1; possibly TRBD2 for D (5 bases). The V and J ends lost 2 bases and 0 bases respectively, with 11 bases between them. From germline, CDR1 is SQVTM and CDR2 ANQGSEA. This CDR3 has 15 residues. The CDR3 region has the DNA TGCAGCGTTGAACGGGGATGGGGCTCCTACAATGAGCAGTTCTTC. Its protein is CSVERGWGSYNEQFF.

This clonotype has at least ten counts. The J gene is TRBJ2-3, the V gene TRBV5-1; D is unresolved. The CDR3 length is 14 residues. Between the trimmed V and J ends, which lost 2 bases and 1 base, there was a span of 8 bases. Germline V gives CDR1 SGHRS, CDR2 YFSETQ. CDR3 loop: CASSLLQRTDTQYF. DNA for the CDR3: TGCGCCAGCAGCTTATTACAGCGCACAGATACGCAGTATTTT.

The rearrangement links TRBV9 to TRBJ2-1; 7 bases agree with TRBD2. Germline CDR1 SGDLS, CDR2 YYNGEE. The V and J ends lost 0 bases and 0 bases, in that order; junction bases with no gene match: 3. The CDR3 totals 16 residues. The CDR3 protein is CASSVGRGSSYNEQFF. The CDR3 bases are TGTGCCAGCAGCGTAGGGCGGGGGAGCTCCTACAATGAGCAGTTCTTC. Full variable domain (missing parts from reference TRBV9 and TRBJ2-1): DSGVTQTPKHLITATGQRVTLRCSPRSGDLSVYWYQQSLDQGLQFLIQYYNGEERAKGNILERFSAQQFPDLHSELNLSSLELGDSALYFCASSVGRGSSYNEQFFGPGTRLTVL.

This clonotype was seen ten or more times. The gene calls are TRBV20-1 and TRBJ2-7; the D is unclear. CDR3 length: 13 amino acids. The germline gives CDR1 DFQATT, CDR2 SNEGSKA (reference sequence). V lost 4 bases and J 6 bases, leaving 16 bases between the germline ends. The CDR3 region has the DNA TGCAGTGCTAAAGTGCCTGTGATGGTCGAGCAGTACTTC. Its protein product is CSAKVPVMVEQYF.

This clonotype was detected a few times. V gene TRBV20-1 combines with J gene TRBJ2-3; 9 positions agree with TRBD2. The V segment lost 2 bases and the J segment 2 bases; nucleotides outside the gene matches: 11. CDR1 is DFQATT and CDR2 is SNEGSKA in the germline V gene (reference sequence). The CDR3 is 17 residues long. CDR3 sequence (DNA): TGCAGTGCTAGATGGCTTCTAGCGGGGCTTACCACAGATACGCAGTATTTT. Protein sequence: CSARWLLAGLTTDTQYF.

This clonotype was seen repeatedly, ten times or more. The rearrangement uses TRBV7-2 and TRBJ2-7, with D perhaps matching TRBD1 (5 bases). This CDR3 has 14 amino acids. V shed 5 bases and J shed 1 base, with 12 bases lying between them. The germline gives CDR1 SGHTA, CDR2 FQGNSA. The CDR3 is CASSPETVSYEQYF. The CDR3 DNA reads as TGTGCCAGCAGCCCCGAGACAGTATCCTACGAGCAGTACTTC.

This clonotype was observed at least ten times. The V call is TRBV5-1, the J call TRBJ1-2, with 8 bases fitting TRBD1. CDR1 and CDR2 (germline): SGHRS, YFSETQ. The length of the CDR3 is 13 residues. J was trimmed by 8 bases and V by 4 bases; bases with no gene match: 7. The CDR3 DNA reads as TGCGCCAGCAGCGAAGGACAGGGCAAAGGCTACACCTTC. Residues: CASSEGQGKGYTF. The entire variable domain, with the rest obtained from reference TRBV5-1 and TRBJ1-2, is as follows: KAGVTQTPRYLIKTRGQQVTLSCSPISGHRSVSWYQQTPGQGLQFLFEYFSETQRNKGNFPGRFSGRQFSNSRSEMNVSTLELGDSALYLCASSEGQGKGYTFGSGTRLTVV.

This clonotype was seen a few times. The chain recombines TRBV12-3 or TRBV12-4 with TRBJ2-5; 7 bases agree with TRBD1. V trimming: 4 bases; J trimming: 1 base; junction bases outside the gene matches: 3. The CDR3 is made up of 14 amino acids. CDR3 sequence reads: CASSSDRAQETQYF. The CDR3 nucleotides are TGTGCCAGCAGTTCTGACAGGGCCCAAGAGACCCAGTACTTC.

This clonotype occurred many times. The rearrangement joins TRBV20-1 to TRBJ2-5; tentative D call: TRBD2 (6 bases). The CDR3 length is 13 residues. The germline V and J ends were trimmed by 5 bases and 0 bases, with 10 bases remaining between them. CDR1 is DFQATT and CDR2 is SNEGSKA in the germline V gene (reference sequence). CDR3 DNA: TGCAGTGCTGGGGAGGTGTACCAAGAGACCCAGTACTTC. It is translated as CSAGEVYQETQYF.

This clonotype was observed a few times. The chain employs TRBV2 and TRBJ1-2, with D possibly TRBD1 on 5 matching bases. Trimming removed 2 bases from V and 5 bases from J, with 15 bases in between. Germline V gene data show CDR1 as SNHLY and CDR2 as FYNNEI. The CDR3 spans 15 residues. The CDR3 sequence: CASSENRKGRYGYTF. For the CDR3, the DNA is TGTGCCAGCAGTGAAAACCGTAAGGGGAGGTATGGCTACACCTTC. Looking up the rest from reference TRBV2 and TRBJ1-2 gives the full variable domain: EPEVTQTPSHQVTQMGQEVILRCVPISNHLYFYWYRQILGQKVEFLVSFYNNEISEKSEIFDDQFSVERPDGSNFTLKIRSTKLEDSAMYFCASSENRKGRYGYTFGSGTRLTVV.

The chain has TRBV20-1 and TRBJ2-5; D gene unclear. There are 11 residues in the CDR3. The germline V gene has CDR1 DFQATT and CDR2 SNEGSKA (reference sequence). Trimming removed 7 bases from V and 4 bases from J, with 10 bases in between. CDR3 residues: CSVVATETQYF. DNA for the CDR3: TGCAGTGTGGTAGCCACAGAGACCCAGTACTTC.

This clonotype has at least ten counts. The J gene is TRBJ2-2, the V gene TRBV20-1; D perhaps matches TRBD1 (6 bases). CDR3 size: 11 residues. Trimming cost V 6 bases and J 6 bases, with 8 bases left between them. Germline CDR1 reads DFQATT; CDR2 reads SNEGSKA (reference sequence). The CDR3 here is CSADRPGELFF. The CDR3 DNA reads as TGCAGTGCCGACAGGCCCGGGGAGCTGTTTTTT.

The J gene is TRBJ2-6, the V gene TRBV4-3; TRBD2 agrees at 9 bases. The CDR3 contains 18 residues. V shed 4 bases, J shed 0 bases, and the junction held 7 bases outside the gene matches. Germline V gene sequence: CDR1 LGHNA, CDR2 YSLEER. CDR3 sequence: CASSLGLATVSGANVLTF. The CDR3 DNA is TGCGCCAGCAGCCTAGGACTAGCGACAGTCTCTGGGGCCAACGTCCTGACTTTC.

V is TRBV20-1 and J is TRBJ2-1; TRBD2 is a possible D gene (5 bases). The V and J ends lost 3 bases and 5 bases respectively, with 11 bases between them. The CDR3 runs 13 residues. The germline CDR1 and CDR2 sequences are DFQATT and SNEGSKA (reference sequence). CDR3 residues: CSARAGLHNEQFF. The CDR3 region has the DNA TGCAGTGCTAGGGCCGGACTCCACAATGAGCAGTTCTTC.

The chain uses TRBV20-1 and TRBJ2-1; 8 bases agree with TRBD2. The J segment lost 0 bases and the V segment lost 2 bases, leaving 3 bases of the junction unmatched. CDR1 is DFQATT and CDR2 is SNEGSKA in the germline V gene (reference sequence). CDR3 length: 15 residues. CDR3 amino acids: CSARPAGGSYNEQFF. CDR3 nucleotide sequence: TGCAGTGCTAGACCGGCGGGAGGCTCCTACAATGAGCAGTTCTTC.

This clonotype was detected many times. The chain links TRBV7-6 to TRBJ2-7; D may match TRBD1 or TRBD2 (6 bases each). CDR1 SGHVS and CDR2 FNYEAQ come from the germline V gene. The V and J ends lost 1 base and 5 bases respectively, with 12 bases between them. The CDR3 totals 14 residues. The CDR3 nucleotides are TGTGCCAGCAGCTTAGAACAGGGAGGCGACGAGCAGTACTTC. It encodes CASSLEQGGDEQYF.

The CDR3 loop is CASSYSRVAGSSTDTQYF. CDR3 in DNA: TGTGCCAGCAGTTACTCCAGAGTAGCGGGGTCTAGCACAGATACGCAGTATTTT. The chain couples TRBV6-2 or TRBV6-3 to TRBJ2-3; 8 positions match TRBD2. The CDR3 spans 18 residues. CDR1 and CDR2 (germline): MNHEY, SVGEGT. Trimming took 0 bases from V and 0 from J; bases not matched to a gene: 8.